Each of the 22 T cell receptor beta chains below was sequenced from the same sample in a study of cytomegalovirus exposure and HLA in healthy donors. Clones were sequenced by immunoSEQ multiplex PCR, and TCRdb holds only the in-frame ones, with some missing. The sample records about 74,000 clones, roughly 94% being singletons. The sequenced sample was PBMCs. The source is a woman aged 18-29 years in good health and CMV-seropositive.

The chain links TRBV5-6 to TRBJ2-7, with D perhaps TRBD2 (5 bases). CDR3 length equals 14 residues. The germline V gene encodes CDR1 SGHDT and CDR2 YYEEEE. The ends were cut back, 4 bases at V and 2 bases at J, with 13 bases in the middle. DNA for the CDR3: TGTGCCAGCAGCCAGAACCTCGGGGCCTACGAGCAGTACTTC. Translation gives CASSQNLGAYEQYF.

The chain joins TRBV5-6 to TRBJ1-2; TRBD1 aligns across 8 bases. Germline-derived CDR1 and CDR2 are SGHDT and YYEEEE. This CDR3 spans 13 amino acids. J lost 6 bases, V lost 4 bases, and 5 bases had no gene match. The CDR3 DNA follows: TGTGCCAGCAGCCTTGACAGGGGCAATGGCTACACCTTC. This sequence encodes CASSLDRGNGYTF.

This rearrangement joins TRBV27 to TRBJ2-6; TRBD2 is a possible D gene (6 bases). Looked up from germline, CDR1 is MNHEY and CDR2 is SMNVEV (reference sequence). The CDR3 totals 17 residues. V was shortened by 9 bases and J by 1 base, with 19 bases between the two germline ends. The CDR3 protein is CARRGGGLSSGANVLTF. CDR3 bases: TGTGCCAGACGGGGAGGAGGGCTATCGTCTGGGGCCAACGTCCTGACTTTC.

The J gene is TRBJ2-1, the V gene TRBV2; 10 bases match TRBD2. Trimming took 4 bases from V and 0 from J; bases not matched to a gene: 15. Germline V lookup: CDR1 SNHLY, CDR2 FYNNEI. This CDR3 contains 20 residues. The CDR3 region has the DNA TGTGCCAGCAGTGCCCTTCCCGGGACTAGCGAAATAGTCTCCTACAATGAGCAGTTCTTC. Protein: CASSALPGTSEIVSYNEQFF.

The chain uses TRBV6-6 and TRBJ1-1; D ambiguous. The germline V gene encodes CDR1 MNHNY and CDR2 SVGAGI (reference sequence). This CDR3 comprises 14 residues. V lost 3 bases, J lost 1 base, and 9 bases lay in between. Written as DNA, the CDR3 is TGTGCCAGCAGTTATCCCGAGGGGAACACTGAAGCTTTCTTT. Protein: CASSYPEGNTEAFF.

The table lists this clone with a few counts. The CDR3 protein is CASRAISGTGNEQYF. CDR3 bases: TGTGCCAGCAGAGCAATTTCCGGGACAGGGAACGAGCAGTACTTC. The chain recombines TRBV6-1 with TRBJ2-7, with 9 bases fitting TRBD1. Looked up from germline, CDR1 is MNHNS and CDR2 is SASEGT. This CDR3 is 15 amino acids long. Trimming cost V 6 bases and J 5 bases; bases outside gene matches: 11.

The V gene is TRBV27, the J gene TRBJ1-1; D is uncertain. CDR1 and CDR2 (germline): MNHEY, SMNVEV (reference sequence). This CDR3 comprises 13 residues. Trimming stripped 3 bases from V and 5 bases from J, with 10 bases between. The CDR3 DNA sequence: TGTGCCAGCAGTTTCGAATCGGGGACTGAAGCTTTCTTT. Translation: CASSFESGTEAFF.

V usage is TRBV19 and J usage is TRBJ2-5; 10 positions match TRBD2. The end of the DNA fits TRBJ2-7 better, so the J call may be wrong. This CDR3 region has 14 residues. The V gene's germline CDR1 is LNHDA and CDR2 SQIVND (reference sequence). The CDR3 region has the DNA TGTGCCAGTAGTATCCCGGGACTAGCGAACGAGCAGTACTTC. This translates into CASSIPGLANEQYF.

This chain uses TRBV7-9 with TRBJ2-5, with 11 bases lining up with TRBD2. From germline, CDR1 is SEHNR and CDR2 FQNEAQ (reference sequence). The CDR3 is 14 amino acids. V trimming: 4 bases; J trimming: 3 bases; junction bases outside the gene matches: 1. The chain's CDR3 is CASSWGLAEETQYF. The CDR3 DNA reads as TGTGCCAGCAGCTGGGGACTAGCGGAAGAGACCCAGTACTTC.

V and J are TRBV11-2 and TRBJ1-4, with D possibly TRBD1 on 5 matching bases. Per the germline V gene, CDR1 is SGHAT and CDR2 is FQNNGV. The ends were cut back, 3 bases at V and 10 bases at J, with 15 bases in the middle. This CDR3 has 14 amino acids. The CDR3 loop is CASSLGHTRIKLFF. CDR3 sequence (DNA): TGTGCCAGCAGCTTGGGGCATACGAGGATAAAACTGTTTTTT. The entire variable domain, with the rest obtained from reference TRBV11-2 and TRBJ1-4, is as follows: EAGVAQSPRYKIIEKRQSVAFWCNPISGHATLYWYQQILGQGPKLLIQFQNNGVVDDSQLPKDRFSAERLKGVDSTLKIQPAKLEDSAVYLCASSLGHTRIKLFFGSGTQLSVL.

The CDR3 bases are TGTGCCAGCAGTGTCAGGACAGGGGGCTACAATGAGCAGTTCTTC. Its protein product is CASSVRTGGYNEQFF. J is TRBJ2-1 and V is TRBV2; 10 bases align to TRBD1. Germline CDR1 is SNHLY and CDR2 is FYNNEI. The CDR3 has 15 amino acids. The J segment lost 3 bases and the V segment lost 4 bases, leaving 3 bases of the junction unmatched.

The rearrangement links TRBV11-2 to TRBJ1-6; tentatively, D is TRBD1 (6 bases). Germline V CDR1 and CDR2: SGHAT, FQNNGV. The CDR3 contains 15 residues. Trimming stripped 6 bases from V and 5 bases from J, with 14 bases between. CDR3 bases: TGTGCCAGCAGGGGTGACAGGAAAGATAATTCACCCCTCCACTTT. Its translation is CASRGDRKDNSPLHF. Combining the CDR3 with reference TRBV11-2 and TRBJ1-6 gives the whole variable domain EAGVAQSPRYKIIEKRQSVAFWCNPISGHATLYWYQQILGQGPKLLIQFQNNGVVDDSQLPKDRFSAERLKGVDSTLKIQPAKLEDSAVYLCASRGDRKDNSPLHFGNGTRLTVT.

The genes are TRBV29-1 and TRBJ2-5; 16 bases agree with TRBD2. Germline V lookup: CDR1 SQVTM, CDR2 ANQGSEA. V shed 6 bases, J shed 4 bases, and the junction held 8 bases outside the gene matches. This CDR3 is built from 16 residues. The CDR3 here is CSVAPGLAGGGETQYF. CDR3 bases: TGCAGCGTCGCCCCGGGACTAGCGGGAGGGGGAGAGACCCAGTACTTC.

The chain employs TRBV9 and TRBJ1-5; D not resolved. V shed 3 bases and J shed 1 base, with 8 bases lying between them. The V gene's germline CDR1 is SGDLS and CDR2 YYNGEE. This CDR3 contains 14 residues. The CDR3 region is CASSADQSNQPQHF. The CDR3, as DNA: TGTGCCAGCAGCGCCGATCAGAGCAATCAGCCCCAGCATTTT.

The chain combines TRBV7-8 with TRBJ1-1; no clear D gene. V gave up 1 base and J gave up 1 base, with 16 bases separating them. CDR3 length equals 17 residues. Germline lookup yields CDR1 SGHVS and CDR2 FQNEAQ. In DNA form, the CDR3 reads TGTGCCAGCAGCTTAGAGCCGACAAACACCGAGAACACTGAAGCTTTCTTT. Translated: CASSLEPTNTENTEAFF.

As to this clone: One end of the junction fails to match germline, which may point to a read error. This rearrangement joins TRBV11-2 to TRBJ1-6, with 7 bases that match TRBD1. CDR3 length: 15 amino acids. Germline CDR1 is SGHAT and CDR2 is FQNNGV. CDR3: CASSLDRGYNSPLHF. DNA for the CDR3: TGTGCCAGCAGCTTAGACAGGGGGTATAACTCACCCCTCCACTTT.

The gene calls are TRBV5-4 and TRBJ2-7; 10 nucleotides align to TRBD1. This CDR3 is built from 15 residues. The J segment lost 4 bases and the V segment lost 0 bases, leaving 4 bases of the junction unmatched. Germline V gives CDR1 SGHNT, CDR2 YYREEE (reference sequence). For the CDR3, the DNA is TGTGCCAGCAGCTTGGTGACAGGGGGCGCATACGAGCAGTACTTC. Amino acids: CASSLVTGGAYEQYF.

This CDR3 reads CASSLSGLNTGELFF. The CDR3 bases are TGTGCCAGCAGCCTTAGCGGGCTGAACACCGGGGAGCTGTTTTTT. This chain uses TRBV9 with TRBJ2-2, with 7 bases aligning to TRBD2. This CDR3 comprises 15 residues. Germline V gives CDR1 SGDLS, CDR2 YYNGEE. V shed 4 bases, J shed 1 base, and the junction held 4 bases outside the gene matches.

This clone was seen more than once but under ten times. The chain uses TRBV15 and TRBJ2-5, with TRBD2 identical over 8 bases. CDR1 LNHNV and CDR2 YYDKDF come from the germline V gene (reference sequence). The length of the CDR3 is 15 residues. The V and J ends lost 0 bases and 5 bases, in that order; junction bases with no gene match: 5. Here the CDR3 reads CATSRDRAGDETQYF. CDR3 coding DNA: TGTGCCACCAGCAGAGATCGAGCGGGGGATGAGACCCAGTACTTC.

The chain couples TRBV2 to TRBJ2-7; TRBD1 agrees at 7 bases. The CDR3 consists of 17 residues. CDR1 SNHLY and CDR2 FYNNEI come from the germline V gene. Trimming cost V 6 bases and J 0 bases; bases outside gene matches: 14. CDR3 loop: CASSISLAGQASYEQYF. DNA of the CDR3: TGTGCCAGCAGCATCTCCTTGGCAGGACAGGCCTCCTACGAGCAGTACTTC. The full variable domain, its missing parts supplied by reference TRBV2 and TRBJ2-7, is EPEVTQTPSHQVTQMGQEVILRCVPISNHLYFYWYRQILGQKVEFLVSFYNNEISEKSEIFDDQFSVERPDGSNFTLKIRSTKLEDSAMYFCASSISLAGQASYEQYFGPGTRLTVT.

The chain combines TRBV21-1 with TRBJ1-2; TRBD1, the table's D call, lacks a check against the DNA. TRBV21-1 is flagged as a pseudogene. This CDR3 region has 15 residues. In DNA form, the CDR3 reads TGTGCCAGCAGCAATACAGGGCCCCCGGGATTGGTCTACACCTTC. Translation gives CASSNTGPPGLVYTF.

The rearrangement links TRBV30 to TRBJ2-5; no reliable D call. Trimming removed 3 bases at V and 4 bases at J, with 9 bases between. The CDR3 consists of 12 residues. Germline V gene sequence: CDR1 GTSNPN, CDR2 SVGIG (reference sequence). The CDR3, as DNA: TGTGCCTGGAGGCTCGGGTTAGAGACCCAGTACTTC. It is translated as CAWRLGLETQYF.